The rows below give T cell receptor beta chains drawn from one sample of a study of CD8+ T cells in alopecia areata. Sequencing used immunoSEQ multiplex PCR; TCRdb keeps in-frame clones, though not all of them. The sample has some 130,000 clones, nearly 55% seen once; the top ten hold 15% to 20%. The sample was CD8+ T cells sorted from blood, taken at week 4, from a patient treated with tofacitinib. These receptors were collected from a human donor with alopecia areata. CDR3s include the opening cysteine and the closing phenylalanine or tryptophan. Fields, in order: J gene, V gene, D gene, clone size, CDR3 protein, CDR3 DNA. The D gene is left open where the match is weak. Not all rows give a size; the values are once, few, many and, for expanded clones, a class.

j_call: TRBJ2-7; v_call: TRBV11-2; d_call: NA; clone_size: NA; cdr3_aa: CASSSWGYEQYF; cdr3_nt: TGTGCCAGCAGCTCCTGGGGTTACGAGCAGTACTTC
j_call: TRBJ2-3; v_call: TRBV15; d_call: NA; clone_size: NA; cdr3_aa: CATSKQEGTDTQYF; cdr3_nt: TGTGCCACCAGCAAACAGGAGGGTACAGATACGCAGTATTTT
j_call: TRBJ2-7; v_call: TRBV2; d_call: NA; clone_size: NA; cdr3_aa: CASSHGLSSYEQYF; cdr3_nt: TGTGCCAGCAGTCATGGACTCAGCTCCTACGAGCAGTACTTC
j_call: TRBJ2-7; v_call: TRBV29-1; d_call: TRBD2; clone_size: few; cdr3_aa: CSVRSGGTYEQYF; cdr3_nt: TGCAGCGTTCGTAGCGGGGGGACCTACGAGCAGTACTTC
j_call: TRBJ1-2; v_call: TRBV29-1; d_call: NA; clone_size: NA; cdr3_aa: CSVGAYREEDYGYTF; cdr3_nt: TGCAGCGTTGGGGCTTACAGGGAGGAGGACTATGGCTACACCTTC
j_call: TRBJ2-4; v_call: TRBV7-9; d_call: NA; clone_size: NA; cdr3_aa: CASSPDGLAKNIQYF; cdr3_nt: TGTGCCAGCAGCCCGGACGGTCTAGCCAAAAACATTCAGTACTTC
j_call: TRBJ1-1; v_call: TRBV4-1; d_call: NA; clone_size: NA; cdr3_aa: CASSQDNRVFEAFF; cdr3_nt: TGCGCCAGCAGCCAAGATAACAGGGTTTTTGAAGCTTTCTTT
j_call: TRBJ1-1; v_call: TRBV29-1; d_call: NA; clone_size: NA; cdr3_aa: CSVDDRDPEAFF; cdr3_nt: TGCAGCGTTGATGATAGGGACCCTGAAGCTTTCTTT
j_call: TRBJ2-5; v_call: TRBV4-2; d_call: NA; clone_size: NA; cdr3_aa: CASSQSVGDQETQYF; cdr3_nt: TGTGCCAGCAGCCAAAGTGTCGGGGACCAAGAGACCCAGTACTTC
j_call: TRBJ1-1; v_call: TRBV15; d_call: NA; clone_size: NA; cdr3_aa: CATSFRGGRTEAFF; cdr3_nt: TGTGCCACCAGCTTTCGGGGGGGACGGACTGAAGCTTTCTTT
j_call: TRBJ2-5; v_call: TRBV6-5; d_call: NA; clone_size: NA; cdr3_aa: CASSYSTQIQETQYF; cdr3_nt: TGTGCCAGCAGTTACTCGACCCAGATCCAAGAGACCCAGTACTTC
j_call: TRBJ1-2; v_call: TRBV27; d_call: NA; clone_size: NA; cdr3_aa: CASSLLPLGTTYGYTF; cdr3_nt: TGTGCCAGCAGTCTCCTCCCCCTCGGGACAACCTATGGCTACACCTTC
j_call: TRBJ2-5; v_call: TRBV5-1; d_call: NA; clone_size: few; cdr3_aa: CASSLLGSETQYF; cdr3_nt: TGCGCCAGCAGCTTGTTGGGTAGCGAGACCCAGTACTTC
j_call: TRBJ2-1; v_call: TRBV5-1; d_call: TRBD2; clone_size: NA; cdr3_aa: CASSLFSGGANEQFF; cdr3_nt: TGCGCCAGCAGCTTGTTTAGCGGGGGGGCCAATGAGCAGTTCTTC
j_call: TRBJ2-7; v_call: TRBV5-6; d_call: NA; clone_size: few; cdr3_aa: CASSGNSYEQYF; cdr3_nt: TGTGCCAGCTCCGGCAACTCCTACGAGCAGTACTTC
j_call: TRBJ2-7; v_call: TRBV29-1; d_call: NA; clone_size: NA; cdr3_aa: CSVQTGSTYEQYF; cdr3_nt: TGCAGCGTGCAGACGGGATCGACCTACGAGCAGTACTTC
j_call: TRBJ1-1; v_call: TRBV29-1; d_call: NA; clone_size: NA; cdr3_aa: CSVVQPNTEAFF; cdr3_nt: TGCAGCGTTGTTCAGCCGAACACTGAAGCTTTCTTT
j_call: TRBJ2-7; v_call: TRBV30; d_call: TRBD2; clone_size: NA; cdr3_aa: CAWDPSGGEQYF; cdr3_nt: TGTGCCTGGGACCCTAGCGGGGGGGAGCAGTACTTC
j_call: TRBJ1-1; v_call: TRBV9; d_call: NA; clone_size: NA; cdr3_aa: CASSAARVGEAFF; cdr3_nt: TGTGCCAGCAGCGCCGCGCGGGTGGGTGAAGCTTTCTTT
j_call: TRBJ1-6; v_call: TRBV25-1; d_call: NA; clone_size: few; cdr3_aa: CASTTLHDSGYNSPLHF; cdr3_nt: TGTGCCAGCACCACCCTACACGACAGCGGATATAATTCACCCCTCCACTTT
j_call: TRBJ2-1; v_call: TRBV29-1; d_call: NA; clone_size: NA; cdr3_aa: CSVEALGENEQFF; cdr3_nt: TGCAGCGTTGAAGCTCTAGGGGAGAATGAGCAGTTCTTC
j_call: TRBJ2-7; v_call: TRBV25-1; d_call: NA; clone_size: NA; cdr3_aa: CASSESGLLYEQYF; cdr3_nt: TGTGCCAGCAGTGAATCGGGACTCCTCTACGAGCAGTACTTC
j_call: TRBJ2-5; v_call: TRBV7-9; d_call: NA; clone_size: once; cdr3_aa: CASSSLGVETQYF; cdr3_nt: TGTGCCAGCAGCTCCCTAGGAGTGGAGACCCAGTACTTC
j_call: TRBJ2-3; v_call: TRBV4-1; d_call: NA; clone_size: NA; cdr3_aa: CASSQVPTDTQYF; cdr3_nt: TGCGCCAGCAGCCAGGTTCCCACAGATACGCAGTATTTT
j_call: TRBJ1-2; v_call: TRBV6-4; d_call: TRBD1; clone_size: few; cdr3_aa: CASSVGTGNGYTF; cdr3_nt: TGTGCCAGCAGTGTCGGGACAGGGAACGGCTACACCTTC
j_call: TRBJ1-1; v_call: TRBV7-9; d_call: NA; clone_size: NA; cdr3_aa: CASSLVFEVNTEAFF; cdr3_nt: TGTGCCAGCAGCTTGGTCTTTGAGGTGAACACTGAAGCTTTCTTT
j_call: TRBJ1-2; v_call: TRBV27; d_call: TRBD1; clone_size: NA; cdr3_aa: CASSPGQANYGYTF; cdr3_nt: TGTGCCAGCAGTCCCGGACAGGCGAACTATGGCTACACCTTC